The 5 T cell receptor beta chains in this list originate from one sample, sequenced in a study of blood T cell repertoires in COVID-19. Using immunoSEQ multiplex PCR, the repertoire was profiled, and TCRdb retains in-frame clones only, with some absent. Counted here are about 100,000 clones, around four fifths occurring once; the ten biggest clones make up 9% to 13%. Sequencing was performed on peripheral blood. These receptors were collected from a woman aged 70-85 years with acute or convalescent COVID-19.

Regarding this clone: This CDR3 fails to terminate in the conserved phenylalanine or tryptophan, so it likely reflects a read error. The DNA is omitted, as the CDR3 cannot be located on it reliably, and the CDR3 follows TCRdb's listing. CDR3 sequence reads: CATGTGPFV. The rearrangement joins TRBV19 to TRBJ1-2; the table's D call TRBD1 went unverified against the DNA. The CDR3 comprises 9 residues, both ends counted. In germline, CDR1 is LNHDA, CDR2 SQIVND (reference sequence).

V is TRBV30 and J is TRBJ2-2; D is ambiguous. This CDR3 region has 12 residues. Germline V gene lookup returns CDR1 GTSNPN and CDR2 SVGIG (reference sequence). Trimming stripped 2 bases from V and 2 bases from J, with 3 bases between. CDR3 nucleotide sequence: TGTGCCTGGAGTTCTAACACCGGGGAGCTGTTTTTT. Amino acids: CAWSSNTGELFF.

The chain links TRBV7-2 to TRBJ1-6; tentatively, D is TRBD1 (6 bases). Germline CDR1 SGHTA, CDR2 FQGNSA. Trimming cost V 4 bases and J 7 bases, with 14 bases left between them. The CDR3 runs 15 residues. The CDR3 sequence: CASSYTGPRNSPLHF. CDR3 nucleotides: TGTGCCAGCAGCTATACAGGGCCCAGAAATTCACCCCTCCACTTT.

This clone was picked up a small number of times. This rearrangement joins TRBV12-3 or TRBV12-4 to TRBJ1-2, with TRBD1 as a possible D gene (5 bases). V shed 5 bases and J shed 4 bases, with 11 bases lying between them. This CDR3 region has 13 residues. CDR3 coding DNA: TGTGCCAGCAGTCCGGACATCTCCTATGGCTACACCTTC. Amino acids: CASSPDISYGYTF.

The chain links TRBV5-1 to TRBJ2-1, with D possibly TRBD2 on 5 matching bases. The CDR3 extends over 15 amino acids. V was cut by 4 bases and J by 2 bases, with 13 bases left in between. CDR1 and CDR2 from the germline V gene are SGHRS and YFSETQ. The CDR3, as DNA: TGCGCCAGCAGCCCTCGGGATACCGCCTACAATGAGCAGTTCTTC. The encoded protein is CASSPRDTAYNEQFF.